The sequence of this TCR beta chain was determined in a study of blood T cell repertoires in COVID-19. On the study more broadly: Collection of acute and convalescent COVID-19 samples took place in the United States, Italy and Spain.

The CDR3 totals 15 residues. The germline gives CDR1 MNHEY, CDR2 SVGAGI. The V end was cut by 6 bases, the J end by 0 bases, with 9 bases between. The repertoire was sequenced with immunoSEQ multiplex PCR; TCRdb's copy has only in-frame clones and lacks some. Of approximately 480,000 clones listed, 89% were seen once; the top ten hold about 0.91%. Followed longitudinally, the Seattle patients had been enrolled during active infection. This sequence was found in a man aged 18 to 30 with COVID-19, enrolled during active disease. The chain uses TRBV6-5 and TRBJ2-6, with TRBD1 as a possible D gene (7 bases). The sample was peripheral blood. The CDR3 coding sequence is TGTGCCAGCAGGCGGGACAGCTCTGGGGCCAACGTCCTGACTTTC. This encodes CASRRDSSGANVLTF.